This TCR beta chain is from a study of T cell repertoires in cytomegalovirus infection. TCRdb called the reads again in MiXCR, with one record for every CDR3 protein. The sample carries around 530,000 distinct CDR3 sequences, less than 30% recorded once. Regarding this clonotype: What it binds is not known. The junction shows a germline mismatch at one end, possibly a read error.

Looked up from germline, CDR1 is SGHTA and CDR2 is FQGTGA. CDR3 length equals 16 residues. The study, taken as a whole, reports: Identification of carriers of CMV plus the relevant HLA was achieved through cumulative public TCR beta family frequency.

The sequence derives from a human donor in good health (CMV status not recorded). Some clones in this sample may be carry-over from other donors' samples. Sequencing was performed on PBMCs. The V and J genes are TRBV7-3 and TRBJ2-1, with TRBD2 matching over 9 bases. CDR3 loop: CSSSPVAGVRGNEQFF. CDR3 coding DNA: TGTTCCAGCAGCCCAGTAGCGGGAGTGCGTGGCAATGAGCAGTTCTTC.